This is a list of T cell receptor beta chains from one sample in a study of OX40 agonist ivuxolimab in advanced cancers. Generated by immunoSEQ multiplex PCR, the TCRdb table keeps only in-frame clones and is missing some. Altogether roughly 44,000 clones are present, approximately 86% being singletons, with the ten largest covering about 12%. The sample was CD4+ or CD8+ T cells sorted from blood, taken in a trial of the OX40 agonist ivuxolimab. These receptor sequences come from an adult with an advanced solid tumor such as melanoma, head and neck, liver or kidney cancer. CDR3s include the opening cysteine and the closing phenylalanine or tryptophan. A D gene is named only where the DNA matches it firmly. Where a row states a size, it is once, few, many or the class of an expanded clone; other rows omit it.

v_call,j_call,d_call,clone_size,cdr3_aa,cdr3_nt
TRBV2,TRBJ1-4,-,medium-sized,CASGAASSNEKLFF,TGTGCCAGCGGGGCGGCGAGTTCTAATGAAAAACTGTTTTTT
TRBV6-5,TRBJ2-1,TRBD2,-,CASSLLAGTHNEQFF,TGTGCCAGCAGTCTACTAGCGGGGACCCACAATGAGCAGTTCTTC
TRBV27,TRBJ2-3,-,-,CASSLGLVGGPGTQYF,TGTGCCAGCAGTTTAGGGCTAGTGGGGGGGCCTGGGACGCAGTATTTT
TRBV2,TRBJ2-2,-,once,CASRTNTGELFF,TGTGCCAGCAGGACGAACACCGGGGAGCTGTTTTTT
TRBV6-1,TRBJ2-7,-,-,CASSEWRARDYEQYF,TGTGCCAGCAGTGAATGGAGGGCAAGAGACTACGAGCAGTACTTC
TRBV7-9,TRBJ2-7,TRBD1,once,CASSPRTGHSLLGEQYF,TGTGCCAGCAGCCCTAGGACAGGCCATAGTCTCCTCGGCGAGCAGTACTTC
TRBV7-9,TRBJ2-3,TRBD2,-,CASEGLVVADTQYF,TGTGCCAGCGAAGGACTAGTAGTTGCAGATACGCAGTATTTT
TRBV13,TRBJ1-2,TRBD1,-,CASSPVAGGRQYQFYGYTF,TGTGCCAGCAGCCCAGTTGCAGGGGGCCGGCAATACCAGTTCTATGGCTACACCTTC
TRBV5-1,TRBJ1-1,-,-,CASSLVVNTEAFF,TGCGCCAGCAGCTTGGTGGTCAACACTGAAGCTTTCTTT
TRBV14,TRBJ1-2,-,-,CASSHGGNLYGYTF,TGTGCCAGCAGCCACGGAGGCAACCTCTATGGCTACACCTTC
TRBV27,TRBJ2-5,-,-,CATLWGSPRETQYF,TGTGCCACCCTGTGGGGGAGCCCAAGGGAGACCCAGTACTTC
TRBV4-1,TRBJ2-1,-,-,CASSLRPDLNEQFF,TGCGCCAGCAGCCTGAGACCGGACCTTAATGAGCAGTTCTTC
TRBV19,TRBJ1-5,-,once,CASSIRRGGSRPQHF,TGTGCCAGTAGTATAAGGAGGGGAGGGTCGAGGCCCCAGCATTTT
TRBV19,TRBJ2-1,-,-,CASSDRSSYNEQFF,TGTGCCAGTAGTGACAGATCCTCCTACAATGAGCAGTTCTTC
TRBV7-2,TRBJ2-7,TRBD2,-,CASSSWGGGLYEQYF,TGTGCCAGCAGCTCTTGGGGGGGAGGCTTGTACGAGCAGTACTTC
TRBV7-9,TRBJ1-1,-,once,CASSGMDSPLIAFF,TGTGCCAGCAGCGGGATGGACAGCCCACTTATAGCTTTCTTT
TRBV5-1,TRBJ2-2,-,-,CASSPLEWEATGELFF,TGCGCCAGCAGCCCACTCGAGTGGGAGGCCACCGGGGAGCTGTTTTTT
TRBV28,TRBJ2-3,TRBD2,once,CASSLDPGGPRTDTQYF,TGTGCCAGCAGTTTAGATCCGGGGGGGCCTCGGACAGATACGCAGTATTTT
TRBV27,TRBJ1-2,-,-,CASSLSAGHPDQDTF,TGTGCCAGCAGTTTATCGGCGGGTCATCCGGATCAGGACACCTTC
TRBV19,TRBJ1-5,TRBD1,-,CASSITETGMFQPQHF,TGTGCCAGTAGTATAACCGAGACAGGGATGTTCCAGCCCCAGCATTTT
TRBV7-9,TRBJ1-1,-,-,CASSLGSTEAFF,TGTGCCAGCAGCTTAGGGAGCACTGAAGCTTTCTTT
TRBV20-1,TRBJ2-7,TRBD2,-,CSASGGGEQYF,TGCAGTGCTAGTGGGGGGGGTGAGCAGTACTTC
TRBV6-5,TRBJ2-7,-,once,CASSYDGNYEQYF,TGTGCCAGCAGTTATGACGGGAACTACGAGCAGTACTTC
TRBV4-2,TRBJ2-1,TRBD2,-,CASSPMTSGGGNEQFF,TGTGCCAGCAGCCCGATGACTAGTGGGGGGGGGAATGAGCAGTTCTTC
TRBV9,TRBJ2-7,-,-,CASSVELHPYEQYF,TGTGCCAGCAGCGTAGAGCTCCACCCATACGAGCAGTACTTC
TRBV19,TRBJ1-1,TRBD1,-,CASRSPDRATEAFF,TGTGCCAGTCGTAGCCCCGACAGGGCCACTGAAGCTTTCTTT
TRBV10-3,TRBJ2-2,TRBD2,-,CAISELGGTQLLPGTGELFF,TGTGCCATCAGTGAGTTGGGGGGGACCCAGCTATTACCTGGGACCGGGGAGCTGTTTTTT
TRBV6-5,TRBJ2-7,-,-,CASSYAGSSYEQYF,TGTGCCAGCAGTTACGCGGGTAGCTCCTACGAGCAGTACTTC
TRBV2,TRBJ2-2,-,-,CARSRVGSTGELFF,TGTGCCAGGTCCAGGGTTGGAAGCACCGGGGAGCTGTTTTTT
TRBV25-1,TRBJ1-4,-,-,CASSEHKKTF,TGTGCCAGCAGTGAACACAAGAAAACTTTT
TRBV19,TRBJ2-2,TRBD2,-,CASSIGLAWNTGELFF,TGTGCCAGTAGTATAGGACTAGCCTGGAACACCGGGGAGCTGTTTTTT
TRBV11-3,TRBJ2-7,TRBD1,-,CASSFRTGGSYEQYF,TGTGCCAGCAGCTTTCGGACAGGCGGCTCCTACGAGCAGTACTTC
TRBV4-1,TRBJ1-4,TRBD1,-,CASSQAGGTGRFATNEKLFF,TGCGCCAGCAGCCAAGCGGGAGGGACAGGGCGTTTTGCAACTAATGAAAAACTGTTTTTT
TRBV4-1,TRBJ2-5,-,-,CASSQDKRTDQPQETQYF,TGCGCCAGCAGCCAAGATAAGAGGACAGACCAACCCCAAGAGACCCAGTACTTC
TRBV9,TRBJ2-3,TRBD2,-,CASSVVGGTDTQYF,TGTGCCAGCAGCGTAGTGGGGGGGACAGATACGCAGTATTTT
TRBV15,TRBJ2-3,TRBD2,-,CATSRERGVTDTQYF,TGTGCCACCAGCAGGGAACGGGGGGTCACAGATACGCAGTATTTT
TRBV9,TRBJ1-2,-,-,CASSVLEYGYTF,TGTGCCAGCAGCGTACTTGAGTATGGCTACACCTTC
TRBV27,TRBJ2-2,-,medium-sized,CASTRLGNTGELFF,TGTGCCAGCACGCGGCTGGGGAACACCGGGGAGCTGTTTTTT
TRBV6-5,TRBJ2-2,-,-,CASSYRDGELFF,TGTGCCAGCAGTTACAGAGATGGGGAGCTGTTTTTT
TRBV7-9,TRBJ2-7,TRBD1,-,CASSAPLRDRGAYEQYF,TGTGCCAGCAGCGCGCCCTTGAGGGACAGGGGAGCCTACGAGCAGTACTTC
TRBV29-1,TRBJ2-3,-,-,CSVEGQNTDTQYF,TGCAGCGTTGAGGGACAAAACACAGATACGCAGTATTTT
TRBV15,TRBJ2-7,TRBD1,-,CATSTRDRGYEQYF,TGTGCCACCAGCACCCGGGACAGGGGCTACGAGCAGTACTTC
TRBV19,TRBJ2-2,TRBD1,-,CASSIGTGGTGELFF,TGTGCCAGTAGTATCGGGACAGGGGGCACCGGGGAGCTGTTTTTT
TRBV9,TRBJ1-1,TRBD1,-,CASSAHSGTGNMNTEAFF,TGTGCCAGCAGCGCTCACTCCGGGACAGGGAACATGAACACTGAAGCTTTCTTT
TRBV2,TRBJ2-4,TRBD1,-,CASSDFGQGVNIQYF,TGTGCCAGCAGTGATTTCGGACAGGGGGTGAACATTCAGTACTTC
TRBV5-6,TRBJ1-1,-,-,CASSLGVNTEAFF,TGTGCCAGCAGCTTGGGGGTGAACACTGAAGCTTTCTTT
TRBV27,TRBJ2-2,-,-,CASSIDRSITGELFF,TGTGCCAGCAGTATAGACAGGAGTATCACCGGGGAGCTGTTTTTT
TRBV5-4,TRBJ1-2,-,-,CASSLYGSNYGYTF,TGTGCCAGCAGCTTGTACGGTTCTAACTATGGCTACACCTTC
TRBV5-4,TRBJ1-1,-,-,CASSHPGATEAFF,TGTGCCAGCAGCCATCCGGGGGCCACTGAAGCTTTCTTT
TRBV28,TRBJ1-6,-,-,CASSSSGSSYNSPLHF,TGTGCCAGCAGTTCCTCAGGGAGCTCCTATAATTCACCCCTCCACTTT
TRBV19,TRBJ1-5,TRBD1,-,CASNPRDRSGNQPQHF,TGTGCCAGTAACCCCCGGGACAGATCTGGCAATCAGCCCCAGCATTTT
TRBV6-5,TRBJ1-1,-,-,CASSYTASLTEVFF,TGTGCCAGCAGTTACACCGCCTCCCTGACTGAAGTTTTCTTT
TRBV28,TRBJ2-7,-,-,CASRGVRLYEQYF,TGTGCCAGCAGGGGGGTGAGGCTCTACGAGCAGTACTTC
TRBV14,TRBJ2-7,TRBD1,-,CASSQRGQGFNEQYF,TGTGCCAGCAGCCAGCGGGGACAGGGTTTCAACGAGCAGTACTTC